The entry below describes one T cell receptor beta chain. The data were taken from a study of blood T cell repertoires in COVID-19. Study-level information: COVID-19 samples collected from the United States, Italy and Spain covered acute and convalescent phases. T cells, B-cell-depleted T cells, or PBMCs supplied cDNA or gDNA.

As handled by the study authors: The assay estimated nucleated cells by amplifying reference gene primers. The repertoire was sequenced with immunoSEQ multiplex PCR; TCRdb's copy has only in-frame clones and lacks some. The DNA gave D and trimming, while V, J and clone size come from that table. This table holds roughly 240,000 clones, 84% found once. Trimming shortened V by 5 bases and J by 2 bases, and 15 bases separated the two germline ends. Germline-derived CDR1 and CDR2 are MNHEY and SVGEGT. The CDR3 totals 15 residues. Specimen: peripheral blood. The sequence came from a man aged 40-49 years who had recovered from COVID-19. The chain uses TRBV6-2 or TRBV6-3 and TRBJ1-2, with D possibly being TRBD1 (6 bases). The CDR3 nucleotides are TGTGCCAGCAGTCCCAGACAGGATCTGAACTATGGCTACACCTTC. Amino acids: CASSPRQDLNYGYTF.